Below, 25 T cell receptor beta chains from the same sample are listed, as sequenced in a study of T cells in localized non-small cell lung cancer. Profiling relied on immunoSEQ multiplex PCR, and the TCRdb table lists in-frame clones only, not all of them. The sample contains roughly 53,000 clones, 80% to 85% of which appear only once. The source material was peripheral blood mononuclear cells, sampled before any cancer treatment. Receptors were obtained from a man between 40 and 75 years old with stage III lung adenocarcinoma.

The chain has TRBV10-3 and TRBJ1-6; no reliable D call. Germline lookup yields CDR1 ENHRY and CDR2 SYGVKD. The V end lost 0 bases, the J end lost 11 bases, and 17 bases lay between the germline ends. The CDR3 is made up of 16 amino acids. CDR3 region: CAISESPTGGRPPLHF. The CDR3, as DNA: TGTGCCATCAGTGAGTCACCCACGGGAGGGAGGCCACCCCTCCACTTT.

This chain uses TRBV28 with TRBJ1-2, with TRBD1 matching 7 bases. From germline, CDR1 is MDHEN and CDR2 SYDVKM. The CDR3 totals 14 residues. The V segment lost 6 bases and the J segment 4 bases; nucleotides outside the gene matches: 8. The CDR3 nucleotides read TGTGCCAGCAGCCAAGACAGGGACGTCTATGGCTACACCTTC. It is translated as CASSQDRDVYGYTF.

The chain carries TRBV19 and TRBJ1-5; D is perhaps TRBD1 (5 bases). Per germline, CDR1 LNHDA and CDR2 SQIVND (reference sequence). V lost 0 bases, J lost 7 bases, and 13 bases lay in between. The CDR3 extends over 15 amino acids. The CDR3 nucleotides read TGTGCCAGTAGTATAGATCCCAGGGATGGGCAGCCCCAGCATTTT. Translation gives CASSIDPRDGQPQHF.

The rearrangement joins TRBV25-1 to TRBJ1-5; D may be TRBD1 (6 bases). Trimming took 3 bases from V and 2 from J, leaving 8 bases between them. This CDR3 spans 14 amino acids. Germline values: CDR1 MGHDK, CDR2 SYGVNS. In DNA form, the CDR3 reads TGTGCCAGCAGTGAGCCAGGGGGCAATCAGCCCCAGCATTTT. Its protein is CASSEPGGNQPQHF.

The chain employs TRBV5-1 and TRBJ2-6; no reliable D call. CDR1 is SGHRS and CDR2 is YFSETQ in the germline V gene. The CDR3 is 14 amino acids. Trimming removed 5 bases from V and 0 bases from J, with 6 bases in between. In nucleotides, the CDR3 is TGCGCCAGCAGAGGGATCTCTGGGGCCAACGTCCTGACTTTC. Translating it yields CASRGISGANVLTF.

This rearrangement joins TRBV30 to TRBJ1-2; no firm D call. Per the germline V gene, CDR1 is GTSNPN and CDR2 is SVGIG (reference sequence). V lost 2 bases to trimming and J lost 4 bases, with 8 bases between them. The CDR3 extends over 12 amino acids. The CDR3 region has the DNA TGTGCCTGGAGTACAGCGTCCTATGGCTACACCTTC. Encoded protein: CAWSTASYGYTF.

The CDR3 here is CASRVGTGVQETQYF. DNA for the CDR3: TGTGCCAGTAGAGTGGGGACAGGGGTCCAAGAGACCCAGTACTTC. This chain links TRBV19 with TRBJ2-5, with 10 bases that match TRBD1. The V segment lost 6 bases and the J segment 1 base; nucleotides outside the gene matches: 5. CDR3 size: 15 residues. In germline, CDR1 is LNHDA, CDR2 SQIVND (reference sequence).

This sequence joins TRBV28 and TRBJ1-2, with 7 bases lining up with TRBD1. Germline V gene lookup returns CDR1 MDHEN and CDR2 SYDVKM. The CDR3 runs 14 residues. V lost 4 bases and J lost 4; bases outside the gene matches: 6. The CDR3 sequence: CASSSPQGTYGYTF. In DNA form, the CDR3 reads TGTGCCAGCAGTTCACCACAGGGGACCTATGGCTACACCTTC.

This CDR3 reads CASVESVLANTIYF. The CDR3 DNA sequence: TGTGCCAGTGTTGAAAGTGTCCTTGCAAACACCATATATTTT. V usage is TRBV6-1 and J usage is TRBJ1-3; D uncertain. Germline assignment: CDR1 MNHNS and CDR2 SASEGT. Between the trimmed V and J ends, which lost 9 bases and 6 bases, there was a span of 18 bases. The CDR3 consists of 14 residues.

The chain couples TRBV29-1 to TRBJ1-5; D gene unclear. This CDR3 is built from 14 residues. Trimming removed 4 bases at V and 2 bases at J, with 12 bases between. Per germline, CDR1 SQVTM and CDR2 ANQGSEA. The CDR3 reads CSVGWGDGNQPQHF. The CDR3 nucleotides read TGCAGCGTTGGGTGGGGAGATGGCAATCAGCCCCAGCATTTT.

This chain connects TRBV6-5 to TRBJ2-1; D may be TRBD1 or TRBD2 (7 bases each). V gave up 5 bases and J gave up 10 bases, with 15 bases separating them. The CDR3 runs to 13 residues. Germline V gene data show CDR1 as MNHEY and CDR2 as SVGAGI. The DNA of the CDR3 is TGTGCCAGCAGTCCGGGGAGGGGACAGGAGCAGTTCTTC. Translation gives CASSPGRGQEQFF.

J is TRBJ1-2 and V is TRBV30; 9 nucleotides match TRBD1. J was trimmed by 4 bases and V by 5 bases; bases with no gene match: 8. Germline CDR1 reads GTSNPN; CDR2 reads SVGIG (reference sequence). The CDR3 totals 14 residues. The CDR3: CAWVGTGLAYGYTF. DNA of the CDR3: TGTGCCTGGGTGGGGACAGGGCTGGCCTATGGCTACACCTTC.

This clone appeared a single time. The V and J genes are TRBV19 and TRBJ1-2, with TRBD1 as a possible D gene (5 bases). The V end was cut by 5 bases, the J end by 7 bases, with 14 bases between. The germline V gene encodes CDR1 LNHDA and CDR2 SQIVND (reference sequence). CDR3 size: 13 residues. CDR3 nucleotides: TGTGCCAGTAGTCGCGGGACGGCCGTTGGCTACACCTTC. Translating gives CASSRGTAVGYTF.

The genes are TRBV5-5 and TRBJ2-7; D ambiguous. Trimming removed 0 bases from V and 5 bases from J, with 12 bases in between. The CDR3 runs to 14 residues. Germline assignment: CDR1 SGHKS and CDR2 YYEKEE (reference sequence). CDR3: CASSLESRIDEQYF. In nucleotides, the CDR3 is TGTGCCAGCAGCTTGGAATCTAGGATAGACGAGCAGTACTTC.

This clone came up a few times. The chain carries TRBV7-3 and TRBJ2-2; TRBD2 aligns across 8 bases. V trimming: 5 bases; J trimming: 7 bases; junction bases outside the gene matches: 6. Germline CDR1 is SGHTA and CDR2 is FQGTGA. The length of the CDR3 is 14 residues. The CDR3 region has the DNA TGTGCCAGCAGCCCGACTAGCGTGGACGGGGAGCTGTTTTTT. It yields the protein CASSPTSVDGELFF. The variable domain in full, completed from reference TRBV7-3 and TRBJ2-2, reads GAGVSQTPSNKVTEKGKYVELRCDPISGHTALYWYRQSLGQGPEFLIYFQGTGAADDSGLPNDRFFAVRPEGSVSTLKIQRTERGDSAVYLCASSPTSVDGELFFGEGSRLTVL.

This sequence joins TRBV4-3 and TRBJ2-1; 7 nucleotides align to TRBD1. The length of the CDR3 is 15 residues. Germline CDR1 LGHNA, CDR2 YSLEER. V lost 4 bases and J lost 2; bases outside the gene matches: 5. The CDR3 bases are TGCGCCAGCAGCCTCAGGACAGGCACCTACAATGAGCAGTTCTTC. This encodes CASSLRTGTYNEQFF.

The chain employs TRBV6-5 and TRBJ2-5; D is perhaps TRBD1 (6 bases). Germline V gene data show CDR1 as MNHEY and CDR2 as SVGAGI. CDR3 length: 13 residues. Trimming removed 8 bases from V and 5 bases from J, with 15 bases in between. The CDR3 sequence is CASLPRGEETQYF. The DNA of the CDR3 is TGTGCCAGCCTCCCCAGGGGTGAGGAGACCCAGTACTTC.

As DNA, the CDR3 is TGTGCCAGTAGTATGTCAGGGAGCGGGAATCAGCCCCAGCATTTT. Its protein is CASSMSGSGNQPQHF. This chain links TRBV19 with TRBJ1-5, with D possibly TRBD1 on 5 matching bases. Germline V CDR1 and CDR2: LNHDA, SQIVND (reference sequence). CDR3 size: 15 residues. The V end lost 3 bases, the J end lost 4 bases, and 13 bases lay between the germline ends.

The genes are TRBV9 and TRBJ2-5; 10 positions match TRBD2. The CDR3 is made up of 16 amino acids. Trimming cost V 0 bases and J 5 bases; bases outside gene matches: 7. The V gene's germline CDR1 is SGDLS and CDR2 YYNGEE. CDR3 amino acids: CASSVGILAGPETQYF. The CDR3 coding sequence is TGTGCCAGCAGCGTAGGGATACTAGCGGGGCCTGAGACCCAGTACTTC.

The chain has TRBV9 and TRBJ2-1, with D maybe TRBD2 (5 bases). Trimming pared 3 bases from V and 7 bases from J, leaving 17 bases between. CDR3 length equals 15 residues. The germline V gene has CDR1 SGDLS and CDR2 YYNGEE. The CDR3 DNA sequence: TGTGCCAGCAGCGCGGGGATTCGATGGCGTAATGAGCAGTTCTTC. It yields the protein CASSAGIRWRNEQFF. Together with reference TRBV9 and TRBJ2-1, the CDR3 gives the full variable domain: DSGVTQTPKHLITATGQRVTLRCSPRSGDLSVYWYQQSLDQGLQFLIQYYNGEERAKGNILERFSAQQFPDLHSELNLSSLELGDSALYFCASSAGIRWRNEQFFGPGTRLTVL.

The V gene is TRBV5-1, the J gene TRBJ2-6; D remains unclear. Between the trimmed V and J ends, which lost 4 bases and 4 bases, there was a span of 12 bases. Germline V CDR1 and CDR2: SGHRS, YFSETQ. The CDR3 totals 15 residues. The CDR3 sequence: CASSLIETGANVLTF. Here the CDR3 DNA reads TGCGCCAGCAGCCTAATCGAAACGGGGGCCAACGTCCTGACTTTC.

This sequence joins TRBV11-3 and TRBJ2-3, with TRBD2 identical over 8 bases. V lost 4 bases to trimming and J lost 7 bases; unmatched junction nucleotides: 7. Germline V gives CDR1 SGHNT, CDR2 YENEEA. There are 14 residues in the CDR3. The CDR3 is CASSSAGVGNTQYF. The CDR3 region has the DNA TGTGCCAGCAGCTCAGCGGGGGTGGGGAATACGCAGTATTTT.

CDR3 sequence: CASSYAPSGGGNEQFF. The CDR3 region has the DNA TGTGCCAGCAGTTACGCCCCTAGCGGGGGGGGGAATGAGCAGTTCTTC. V is TRBV6-5 and J is TRBJ2-1; 12 positions match TRBD2. The CDR3 is made up of 16 amino acids. Germline-derived CDR1 and CDR2 are MNHEY and SVGAGI. V was pared by 2 bases and J by 7 bases, with 6 bases of the junction left unmatched.

The rearrangement links TRBV11-3 to TRBJ2-1; D gene uncertain. CDR1 is SGHNT, CDR2 YENEEA, per germline. V lost 2 bases to trimming and J lost 3 bases, with 8 bases between them. CDR3 size: 14 residues. The CDR3 nucleotides read TGTGCCAGCAGCTTATCGACTGTCTACAATGAGCAGTTCTTC. Its protein is CASSLSTVYNEQFF.

The V call is TRBV4-2, the J call TRBJ1-2, with 9 bases that match TRBD1. The CDR3 sequence is 16 residues long. The germline V gene has CDR1 LGHNA and CDR2 YNFKEQ. Germline trimming cut 0 bases from V and 5 bases from J; bases unmatched to any gene: 7. Written as DNA, the CDR3 is TGTGCCAGCAGCCAAGATCGTGTGACAGGGGGATATGGCTACACCTTC. It specifies CASSQDRVTGGYGYTF.